Shown below are 7 T cell receptor beta chains from a single sample sequenced in a study of T-cell reconstitution after alpha-beta-depleted transplantation in children. The library targeted TCRbeta and was prepared with unique molecular identifiers. TCRdb independently ran MiXCR on the PCR reads; one entry per CDR3 protein. This table holds about 830,000 distinct CDR3 sequences, 15% to 20% found once. This sample comprised PBMCs, mostly from graft donor cells, obtained 360 days after TCRalphabeta/CD19-depleted stem cell transplant. Receptors originate from a male patient between 10 and 17 years old who had a stem cell transplant for acute lymphoblastic leukemia, so the T cells may come from the graft donor.

This clonotype was observed a few times. The CDR3 coding sequence is TGCGCCAGCAGCCCGAACCCTAGCGGGAGGGCTTACGAGCAGTACTTC. Its translation: CASSPNPSGRAYEQYF. The rearrangement uses TRBV4-1 and TRBJ2-7; 12 bases fit TRBD2. V trimming: 4 bases; J trimming: 4 bases; junction bases outside the gene matches: 8. Per germline, CDR1 MGHRA and CDR2 YSYEKL. The CDR3 extends over 16 amino acids.

The CDR3 sequence is CASSLGRSFYEQYF. For the CDR3, the DNA is TGTGCCAGCAGCTTGGGGCGGTCCTTCTACGAGCAGTACTTC. V is TRBV5-6 and J is TRBJ2-7; D uncertain. This CDR3 has 14 residues. CDR1 and CDR2 from the germline V gene are SGHDT and YYEEEE. Trimming took off 0 bases at V and 3 bases at J, with 10 bases between the two ends.

This clonotype was seen a handful of times. J is TRBJ2-7 and V is TRBV12-3 or TRBV12-4, with 7 bases matching TRBD2. This CDR3 comprises 14 residues. J gave up 2 bases and V 6 bases, and 7 bases lay outside the gene matches. CDR3 DNA: TGTGCCAGCAGGAAACCCGGGACTACCTACGAGCAGTACTTC. It yields the protein CASRKPGTTYEQYF.

The rearrangement uses TRBV10-3 and TRBJ2-1; no definite D call. The CDR3 runs to 13 residues. From germline, CDR1 is ENHRY and CDR2 SYGVKD. V lost 1 base and J 4 bases, leaving 5 bases between the germline ends. The DNA of the CDR3 is TGTGCCATCAGTGAGTGGGGATACAATGAGCAGTTCTTC. The encoded protein is CAISEWGYNEQFF.

The chain couples TRBV12-5 to TRBJ2-1; 9 positions agree with TRBD2. The CDR3 sequence is 18 residues long. Per the germline V gene, CDR1 is LGHNT and CDR2 is FRNRAP. The J segment lost 5 bases and the V segment lost 5 bases, leaving 16 bases of the junction unmatched. The DNA of the CDR3 is TGTGCTAGTGGTACTTCCTCTCTAGCGGGACTCAGACACAATGAGCAGTTCTTC. Protein sequence: CASGTSSLAGLRHNEQFF. The full variable domain, rest sourced from reference TRBV12-5 and TRBJ2-1, is DARVTQTPRHKVTEMGQEVTMRCQPILGHNTVFWYRQTMMQGLELLAYFRNRAPLDDSGMPKDRFSAEMPDATLATLKIQPSEPRDSAVYFCASGTSSLAGLRHNEQFFGPGTRLTVL.

V is TRBV5-1 and J is TRBJ2-1; D is unresolved. With 4 bases removed from V and 9 bases from J, the gap between germline ends came to 11 bases. The CDR3 spans 12 residues. CDR1 is SGHRS, CDR2 YFSETQ, per germline. The CDR3: CASSVSGPEQFF. In DNA, the CDR3 is TGCGCCAGCAGCGTGTCGGGTCCTGAGCAGTTCTTC.

This clonotype was detected a few times. The chain combines TRBV27 with TRBJ2-5; TRBD1 agrees at 8 bases. From germline, CDR1 is MNHEY and CDR2 SMNVEV (reference sequence). The V segment lost 5 bases and the J segment 0 bases; nucleotides outside the gene matches: 8. The CDR3 is 16 amino acids. As DNA, the CDR3 is TGTGCCAGCAGTCCCTGGACAGGGCCAAACCAAGAGACCCAGTACTTC. Translating it yields CASSPWTGPNQETQYF.